This record covers a single TCR beta chain. What it binds is unknown. The entry originates in a study of T cell responses to AZD1222 COVID-19 vaccine. Assay: immunoSEQ multiplex PCR; the TCRdb copy retains only in-frame clones and omits some. Counted here are just over 15,000 clones, about 88% occurring once; the ten biggest clones make up roughly 3%. Findings and limits, study-wide: Spike-wide vaccine-associated CD4 TCRs dominated at 160-218 and 743-854.

Per the germline V gene, CDR1 is MDHEN and CDR2 is SYDVKM. Losses at the gene ends were 6 bases for V and 0 bases for J; bases not matched to a gene: 3. This CDR3 contains 15 residues. The sequenced sample was peripheral blood, obtained 28 days after the second AZD1222 dose. The V gene is TRBV28, the J gene TRBJ1-5; the match to TRBD1 covers 9 bases. The receptor's source is an adult who received the AZD1222 COVID-19 vaccine. The CDR3 DNA reads as TGTGCCAGCAGGAAGACAGGGGGTAGCAATCAGCCCCAGCATTTT. It translates to CASRKTGGSNQPQHF.